A single T cell receptor beta chain is shown here with its context. What it recognizes is unknown. These data belong to a study of beta chain features in type 1 diabetes. Expressed TCRB transcripts were sequenced because the isolated RNA had all been reverse transcribed beforehand. TCRdb keeps only in-frame clones here, not all; method: immunoSEQ multiplex PCR. The data contain approximately 360,000 clones, 10% to 15% of them singletons. V was shortened by 1 base and J by 2 bases, with 4 bases between the two germline ends. CDR1 SEHNR and CDR2 FQNEAQ come from the germline V gene (reference sequence). This CDR3 contains 13 residues. Study-wide results and limits: Among patients with Type 1 diabetes, TCRB CDR3s were moderately but significantly shorter in every one of the four CD4+ subsets.

V gene TRBV7-9 combines with J gene TRBJ2-3; D is undetermined. Sequencing was performed on naive CD4+ T cells from blood. The clonotype originates from a woman aged 18-29 years with type 1 diabetes. As DNA, the CDR3 is TGTGCCAGCAGCTTAGAGCCCACAGATACGCAGTATTTT. It is translated as CASSLEPTDTQYF.